This T cell receptor beta chain was profiled in a study of blood T cells in healthy people across ages. This clonotype was recorded many times. The CDR3 spans 14 residues. V lost 2 bases and J lost 4, with 11 bases in between. Germline V gene lookup returns CDR1 KGHSH and CDR2 LQKENI. Together with a sample-barcoded 5' primer, a J-beta primer mix was included in a second PCR lasting about 6 to 11 cycles. Through a template-switch adaptor with 12 random nucleotides, each cDNA molecule received a tag. One entry per CDR3 protein results from TCRdb running MiXCR on the 5' RACE reads. The sample lists approximately 900,000 distinct CDR3 sequences, almost 30% occurring once. This same sample was also taken into another study, of T cells of mothers and their children. That report notes: Samples were obtained from a few healthy Caucasian mothers and their six children. Per child, around 3 million TCR beta CDR3 reads were obtained, against over 9.5 million per mother.

The origin of this receptor is a woman between 40 and 55 years old in good health. The sample was blood. The genes are TRBV18 and TRBJ2-5, with D unresolved. CDR3 in amino acids: CASSPNGSGETQYF. In nucleotides, the CDR3 is TGTGCCAGCTCACCAAATGGGTCAGGAGAGACCCAGTACTTC.